This TCR beta chain is from a study of blood T cell repertoires in COVID-19. This CDR3 is built from 13 residues. V was shortened by 3 bases and J by 5 bases, with 8 bases between the two germline ends. Germline V CDR1 and CDR2: SGHVS, FQNEAQ. Measured with immunoSEQ multiplex PCR; TCRdb has only the in-frame clones, and not every one. The sample includes tens of thousands of clones, about 87% of them seen just once. The TCR originated in a human donor with active COVID-19. The donor label of this sample is uncertain. Sequenced: peripheral blood. The genes are TRBV7-8 and TRBJ1-5; no definite D call. The CDR3 region is CASSFVTDQPQHF. The CDR3, as DNA: TGTGCCAGCAGCTTCGTAACGGATCAGCCCCAGCATTTT.